This T cell receptor (beta chain) originates from a study of T cell repertoires in cytomegalovirus infection. Study summary: Evidence of both CMV infection and a matching HLA type came from public TCR beta signatures.

Only a few counts were recorded for this clonotype. Using its own MiXCR run on the reads, TCRdb lists one record per CDR3 protein. The sample has 100,000 or so distinct CDR3 sequences; about 22% are singletons. This receptor was obtained from a human donor in good health (CMV status not recorded). Some clones in this sample may be carry-over from other donors' samples. Source material: CD8+ T cells from PBMCs.

CDR3 in amino acids: CASSSDLGAIEQYF. DNA for the CDR3: TGCGCCAGCAGCTCTGATTTGGGGGCTATCGAGCAGTACTTC. The chain joins TRBV5-1 to TRBJ2-7, with D possibly TRBD1 on 6 matching bases. This CDR3 has 14 residues. The V gene lost 3 bases and the J gene lost 6 bases, with 16 bases spanning the gap. CDR1 and CDR2 (germline): SGHRS, YFSETQ.